This T cell receptor (beta chain) appears in the sequencing data of a study of cytomegalovirus exposure and HLA in healthy donors. Of note for this clone: The antigen remains undetermined.

Study findings and constraints: Despite most TCR sequences being rare, some public TCRs occurred in many donors.

With 60 Vbeta and 13 Jbeta primers, the PCR was carried out. Sequenced by immunoSEQ multiplex PCR; TCRdb stores in-frame clones only, minus some. This table has 110,000 or so clones, just under 75% appearing once. The CDR3 is 15 residues long. V was clipped by 2 bases and J by 3 bases; unmatched bases: 6. Per germline, CDR1 LGHNA and CDR2 YSLEER. The receptor comes from a human donor in good health. The material sequenced was PBMCs. The chain recombines TRBV4-3 with TRBJ2-5; 7 nucleotides match TRBD2. CDR3 amino acids: CASSQSGGTEETQYF. CDR3 DNA sequence: TGCGCCAGCAGCCAATCGGGGGGAACGGAAGAGACCCAGTACTTC.